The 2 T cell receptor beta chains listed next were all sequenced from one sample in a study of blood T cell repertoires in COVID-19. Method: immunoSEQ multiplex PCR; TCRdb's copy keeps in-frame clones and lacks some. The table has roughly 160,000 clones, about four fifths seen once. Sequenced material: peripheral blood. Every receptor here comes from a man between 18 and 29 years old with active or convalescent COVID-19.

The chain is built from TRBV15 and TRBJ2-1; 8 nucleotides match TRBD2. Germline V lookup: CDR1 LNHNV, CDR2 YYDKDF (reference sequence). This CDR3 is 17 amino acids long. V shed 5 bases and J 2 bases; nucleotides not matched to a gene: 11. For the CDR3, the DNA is TGTGCCACCAGCGACCTCGAGACTAGCGTGGCCTACAATGAGCAGTTCTTC. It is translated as CATSDLETSVAYNEQFF. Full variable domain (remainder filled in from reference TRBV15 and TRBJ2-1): DAMVIQNPRYQVTQFGKPVTLSCSQTLNHNVMYWYQQKSSQAPKLLFHYYDKDFNNEADTPDNFQSRRPNTSFCFLDIRSPGLGDTAMYLCATSDLETSVAYNEQFFGPGTRLTVL.

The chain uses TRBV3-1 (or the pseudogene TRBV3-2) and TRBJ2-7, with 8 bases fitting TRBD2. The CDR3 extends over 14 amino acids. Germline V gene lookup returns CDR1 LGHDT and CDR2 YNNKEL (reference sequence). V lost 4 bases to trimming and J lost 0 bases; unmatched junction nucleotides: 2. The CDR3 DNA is TGTGCCAGCAGCCTAGCGGGGAGCTCCTACGAGCAGTACTTC. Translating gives CASSLAGSSYEQYF.